This T cell receptor (beta chain) was captured in a study of CXCR3-negative and CXCR3-positive naive CD8 T cells. Study-wide points: In CXCR3-positive naive cells, the TRB CDR3s were more hydrophobic than in CXCR3-negative naive cells. CXCR3-negative and CXCR3-positive naive cells shared comparable TRBV-TRBJ usage, but memory cells did not. Both of the naive subsets showed about the same high diversity, but memory CD8+ cells had much less.

It was by 5' RACE with UMI labels that the TRB cDNA libraries were prepared. Following a re-call of the 5' RACE reads, TCRdb has one entry per CDR3 protein and lacks DNA. The sample data list 60,000 to 65,000 distinct CDR3 sequences. Triplicates of about 270,000 cells were sorted from each CD8+ T cell subset. Naive CD8+ T cells had a CD45RO-CCR7+CD27+CD95- phenotype. Regarding this clonotype: Its antigen is still unknown.

The length of the CDR3 is 15 residues. Germline V CDR1 and CDR2: DFQATT, SNEGSKA (reference sequence). The chain links TRBV20-1 to TRBJ2-1; without DNA, the TCRdb call of TRBD1 cannot be checked. The source of this sequence is a human donor in good health. Some clones in this sample may be carry-over from other donors' samples. Sequencing was done on a sample of naive CXCR3+ CD8+ T cells from blood. Noted subset: CD45RO-CCR7+CD27+CD95- naive CD8+ T cells expressing CXCR3 (TNR3+). The CDR3 sequence: CSARDSAAPHNEQFF.